This is a list of T cell receptor beta chains from one sample in a study of cytomegalovirus exposure and HLA in healthy donors. Data came from immunoSEQ multiplex PCR; TCRdb stores just in-frame clones and leaves some out. This sample has about 50,000 clones, with 60% to 80% found just once. The sequencing sample was made of PBMCs. These receptors originate from a woman aged 40 to 50 in good health and CMV-seropositive. Each CDR3 is given with its conserved first and last residue.

CDR3 protein	J gene	V gene
CASSIPDRWGSEAFF	TRBJ1-1	TRBV19
CAISGKGQDTSYNSPLHF	TRBJ1-6	TRBV10-3
CASSQGGGGGNTIYF	TRBJ1-3	TRBV4-1
CAWSGLSGGTYNEQFF	TRBJ2-1	TRBV30
CASKPGINYGYTF	TRBJ1-2	TRBV5-6
CASSEDGKRISGNTIYF	TRBJ1-3	TRBV6-1
CATRPKDWRTEAFF	TRBJ1-1	TRBV19
CATRFGDTEAFF	TRBJ1-1	TRBV6-5
CASTASGGGTVQETQYF	TRBJ2-5	TRBV10-2
CASSLGGSGNTIYF	TRBJ1-3	TRBV11-2
CASRRHGSNQPQHF	TRBJ1-5	TRBV19
CASSYRDTEAFF	TRBJ1-1	TRBV28
CASSPGRGRNQETQYF	TRBJ2-5	TRBV7-6
CASSELAGGGYNEQFF	TRBJ2-1	TRBV9
CASRVTSGGLETQYF	TRBJ2-5	TRBV6-1
CASSYASGVGDTQYF	TRBJ2-3	TRBV28
CASSPRDRDPGELFF	TRBJ2-2	TRBV9
CASSFGLAVYNEQFF	TRBJ2-1	TRBV9
CASSADPYRGPQHF	TRBJ1-5	TRBV9
CASSATRGLETQYF	TRBJ2-5	TRBV2
CASSFRDRPYEQYF	TRBJ2-7	TRBV5-8
CASSLLGGGRVMNTEAFF	TRBJ1-1	TRBV21-1
CASSPGGPALDEQYF	TRBJ2-7	TRBV5-6
CASSSISGGETQYF	TRBJ2-5	TRBV11-2
CASRLRGLDEKLFF	TRBJ1-4	TRBV2
CSAKGDTQYF	TRBJ2-3	TRBV29-1
CASSPGQSQPYGYTF	TRBJ1-2	TRBV7-2
CASSQDFPGTGNYNEQFF	TRBJ2-1	TRBV4-2
CASSLGGVLAEAFF	TRBJ1-1	TRBV7-8
CASSLSQAYEQYF	TRBJ2-7	TRBV27
CASSIAKIEGLTF	TRBJ1-2	TRBV19
CASSLGQTEAFF	TRBJ1-1	TRBV28
CASSATGIDEQFF	TRBJ2-1	TRBV2
CASSRGQGGTEAFF	TRBJ1-1	TRBV5-5
CASSFGQLNGYPEAFF	TRBJ1-1	TRBV5-6
CASRTGRYEQYF	TRBJ2-7	TRBV30
CASSERRGLGANYGYTF	TRBJ1-2	TRBV2
CAIAGPAGDTQYF	TRBJ2-3	TRBV10-3
CASSLRDSGGATDTQYF	TRBJ2-3	TRBV7-6
CASSPHGQGRVTGELFF	TRBJ2-2	TRBV28
CASSLGSGQGEEQYF	TRBJ2-7	TRBV5-1
CASSPQMAQRQYF	TRBJ2-7	TRBV7-7
CASTGTSGGWTQYF	TRBJ2-5	TRBV11-2
CASSDRAFNQPQHF	TRBJ1-5	TRBV19
CASSRGEGIAFF	TRBJ1-1	TRBV6-5
CASSQDLGYQETQYF	TRBJ2-5	TRBV14
CASSLRGWQPQHF	TRBJ1-5	TRBV28
CASSAVRGSYEQYF	TRBJ2-7	TRBV7-8
CASSMGPGLAQETQYF	TRBJ2-5	TRBV11-2
CSVVSTRTDTQYF	TRBJ2-3	TRBV29-1
CASSVTTGNYGYTF	TRBJ1-2	TRBV6-1
CAISRTEDYMF	TRBJ1-2	TRBV10-3
CATLTRGEQYF	TRBJ2-7	TRBV5-4